Below are 30 T cell receptor beta chains sequenced from a single sample in a study of blood T cell repertoires in COVID-19. Sequencing used immunoSEQ multiplex PCR; TCRdb keeps in-frame clones, though not all of them. The repertoire holds roughly 120,000 clones, with less than 90% as singletons. Sequencing used peripheral blood. Receptor source: a woman aged 55-75 years with acute or convalescent COVID-19.

V usage is TRBV7-2 and J usage is TRBJ1-1, with 8 bases identical to TRBD1. The germline V gene encodes CDR1 SGHTA and CDR2 FQGNSA. CDR3 length: 19 amino acids. With V trimmed by 5 bases and J by 4 bases, 21 bases remained unmatched. Here the CDR3 DNA reads TGTGCCAGCAGCCCGGGGCGACCGGGGAGGACAGGGTCGTTCACTGAAGCTTTCTTT. Its protein is CASSPGRPGRTGSFTEAFF.

In this sample, this clone turned up a few times. The V and J genes are TRBV11-3 and TRBJ1-1, with 9 positions matching TRBD1. V lost 5 bases, J lost 2 bases, and 12 bases stayed unmatched. The CDR3 covers 17 residues. The germline V gene encodes CDR1 SGHNT and CDR2 YENEEA. The CDR3 loop reads CASSPIRGQGQNTEAFF. In nucleotides, the CDR3 is TGTGCCAGCAGCCCCATCCGCGGACAGGGGCAAAACACTGAAGCTTTCTTT.

In this sample, this clone turned up once. The V call is TRBV3-1 (or the pseudogene TRBV3-2), the J call TRBJ2-7, with a weak D call TRBD1 (6 bases). Trimming stripped 3 bases from V and 1 base from J, with 10 bases between. The CDR3 runs 14 residues. Germline lookup yields CDR1 LGHDT and CDR2 YNNKEL (reference sequence). The CDR3 protein is CASSHHRESYEQYF. The CDR3 DNA sequence: TGTGCCAGCAGCCATCACAGGGAATCCTACGAGCAGTACTTC.

The V call is TRBV9, the J call TRBJ1-3; D is unclear. V was shortened by 2 bases and J by 0 bases, with 15 bases between the two germline ends. Germline values: CDR1 SGDLS, CDR2 YYNGEE. CDR3 length: 17 amino acids. In DNA, the CDR3 is TGTGCCAGCAGCGTGGGAGACACACATTTCTCTGGAAACACCATATATTTT. Its translation: CASSVGDTHFSGNTIYF.

Here the CDR3 DNA reads TGCGCCAGCAGCTTGGTTATGAGGAATCAGCCCCAGCATTTT. This codes for CASSLVMRNQPQHF. The rearrangement uses TRBV5-1 and TRBJ1-5, with D unclear. V lost 0 bases and J 4 bases, leaving 8 bases between the germline ends. The CDR3 totals 14 residues. Per the germline V gene, CDR1 is SGHRS and CDR2 is YFSETQ.

The rearrangement joins TRBV7-8 to TRBJ2-7, with D unclear. The length of the CDR3 is 13 residues. Germline V lookup: CDR1 SGHVS, CDR2 FQNEAQ. The ends were cut back, 5 bases at V and 5 bases at J, with 13 bases in the middle. CDR3 protein: CASSPPRLDEQYF. The DNA for the CDR3 is TGTGCCAGCAGCCCTCCAAGACTGGACGAGCAGTACTTC.

This clone was detected a few times. The chain links TRBV7-9 to TRBJ1-2, with TRBD1 as a possible D gene (5 bases). This CDR3 region has 14 residues. In germline, CDR1 is SEHNR, CDR2 FQNEAQ (reference sequence). V was shortened by 1 base and J by 0 bases, with 6 bases between the two germline ends. The CDR3 loop is CASSLGQPNYGYTF. The CDR3, as DNA: TGTGCCAGCAGCTTAGGACAGCCTAACTATGGCTACACCTTC.

As concerns this clone: Germline is not matched at one junction end, which may reflect a read error. Other DNA sequences from this sample encode an identical CDR3 as well. The gene calls are TRBV15 and TRBJ2-5; possibly TRBD1 for D (6 bases). Looked up from germline, CDR1 is LNHNV and CDR2 is YYDKDF (reference sequence). The CDR3 contains 12 residues. The CDR3 loop reads CATTGSQETQYF. The CDR3 region has the DNA TGTGCCACGACAGGCTCTCAAGAGACTCAGTACTTC. The complete variable domain, with remaining parts taken from reference TRBV15 and TRBJ2-5, reads DAMVIQNPRYQVTQFGKPVTLSCSQTLNHNVMYWYQQKSSQAPKLLFHYYDKDFNNEADTPDNFQSRRPNTSFCFLDIRSPGLGDTAMYLCATTGSQETQYFGPGTRLLVL.

The chain joins TRBV6-5 to TRBJ2-2; D is unresolved. The length of the CDR3 is 13 residues. Trimming took 6 bases from V and 1 from J, leaving 6 bases between them. Germline loops: CDR1 MNHEY, CDR2 SVGAGI. The CDR3 reads CASRSVNTGELFF. CDR3 nucleotide sequence: TGTGCCAGCAGGAGTGTGAACACCGGGGAGCTGTTTTTT.

The chain links TRBV28 to TRBJ1-2; no clear D. CDR1 is MDHEN and CDR2 is SYDVKM in the germline V gene. V gave up 8 bases and J gave up 4 bases, with 5 bases separating them. This CDR3 region has 10 residues. The CDR3 DNA reads as TGTGCCAGCGGCATCTATGGCTACACCTTC. This sequence encodes CASGIYGYTF.

The J gene is TRBJ2-2, the V gene TRBV2, with unresolved D. Germline V gives CDR1 SNHLY, CDR2 FYNNEI. The CDR3 totals 11 residues. Trimming removed 8 bases from V and 6 bases from J, with 7 bases in between. The chain's CDR3 is CASRGAGELFF. CDR3 DNA: TGTGCCAGCCGCGGTGCCGGGGAGCTGTTTTTT.

The chain has TRBV5-5 and TRBJ2-7; 8 nucleotides align to TRBD1. The CDR3 sequence is 16 residues long. V dropped 0 bases and J dropped 0; count of bases not matched to a gene: 5. Germline CDR1 is SGHKS and CDR2 is YYEKEE (reference sequence). CDR3 region: CASSLDAGTGSYEQYF. The CDR3 coding sequence is TGTGCCAGCAGCTTGGACGCCGGGACAGGCTCCTACGAGCAGTACTTC.

The CDR3 here is CASTSPGQGSTDTQYF. The CDR3 DNA is TGTGCCAGTACCTCACCGGGACAGGGATCCACAGATACGCAGTATTTT. This sequence joins TRBV19 and TRBJ2-3, with 9 bases identical to TRBD1. The length of the CDR3 is 16 residues. J was trimmed by 2 bases and V by 7 bases; bases with no gene match: 10. The germline CDR1 and CDR2 sequences are LNHDA and SQIVND (reference sequence).

The chain combines TRBV24-1 with TRBJ2-3; 8 nucleotides agree with TRBD1. Germline CDR1 KGHDR, CDR2 SFDVKD. The CDR3 is 15 amino acids. V trimming: 9 bases; J trimming: 2 bases; junction bases outside the gene matches: 9. The CDR3 protein is CATQAGGLHTDTQYF. The CDR3 bases are TGTGCCACCCAGGCAGGGGGCCTTCACACAGATACGCAGTATTTT.

This clone was counted a few times. The V and J genes are TRBV7-8 and TRBJ2-1, with D perhaps TRBD2 (6 bases). The CDR3 consists of 14 residues. V shed 3 bases and J shed 9 bases, with 15 bases lying between them. Germline CDR1 reads SGHVS; CDR2 reads FQNEAQ. The CDR3: CASSFETSLVEQFF. The DNA of the CDR3 is TGTGCCAGCAGCTTCGAGACTAGTCTAGTTGAGCAGTTCTTC.

The chain joins TRBV7-2 to TRBJ2-1; 10 nucleotides line up with TRBD2. Germline V CDR1 and CDR2: SGHTA, FQGNSA. V was clipped by 0 bases and J by 14 bases; unmatched bases: 7. The CDR3 has 14 residues. Here the CDR3 DNA reads TGTGCCAGCAGCTTAGCCCGGACTAGCGGAGAAGAGTTCTTC. Amino acids: CASSLARTSGEEFF.

The chain joins TRBV6-5 to TRBJ2-7, with 10 bases matching TRBD1. Germline V gene data show CDR1 as MNHEY and CDR2 as SVGAGI. Trimming at V came to 0 bases and at J to 6 bases, leaving 5 bases not matched to a gene. The CDR3 covers 15 residues. The CDR3 is CASSYSLTGGSEQYF. The DNA of the CDR3 is TGTGCCAGCAGTTACTCTTTGACAGGGGGCTCCGAGCAGTACTTC.

This chain links TRBV9 with TRBJ2-2; 7 positions agree with TRBD1. V dropped 4 bases and J dropped 5; count of bases not matched to a gene: 8. CDR3 length: 15 amino acids. CDR1 is SGDLS and CDR2 is YYNGEE in the germline V gene. CDR3 DNA sequence: TGTGCCAGCAGCCCCGGACAGGTCGGGACCGGGGAGCTGTTTTTT. It specifies CASSPGQVGTGELFF.

This chain joins TRBV27 and TRBJ1-6; D remains unclear. Per germline, CDR1 MNHEY and CDR2 SMNVEV (reference sequence). V was shortened by 6 bases and J by 1 base, with 10 bases between the two germline ends. CDR3 length: 15 residues. The CDR3 loop reads CASSPLSSYNSPLHF. For the CDR3, the DNA is TGTGCCAGCAGCCCCCTCTCGTCCTATAATTCACCCCTCCACTTT.

The V gene is TRBV2, the J gene TRBJ1-2, with D unclear. The V end lost 7 bases, the J end lost 3 bases, and 9 bases lay between the germline ends. Germline-derived CDR1 and CDR2 are SNHLY and FYNNEI. The CDR3 is made up of 12 amino acids. The CDR3 is CASKGDHYGYTF. CDR3 in DNA: TGTGCCAGCAAGGGAGATCACTATGGCTACACCTTC.

The chain carries TRBV19 and TRBJ1-1; unclear D gene. There are 13 residues in the CDR3. Trimming took off 6 bases at V and 6 bases at J, with 14 bases between the two ends. CDR1 is LNHDA and CDR2 is SQIVND in the germline V gene (reference sequence). The CDR3: CASSRREIAEAFF. The CDR3 DNA is TGTGCCAGTAGCAGGCGGGAGATTGCTGAAGCTTTCTTT. Using reference TRBV19 and TRBJ1-1 for the parts outside the CDR3, the full variable domain is DGGITQSPKYLFRKEGQNVTLSCEQNLNHDAMYWYRQDPGQGLRLIYYSQIVNDFQKGDIAEGYSVSREKKESFPLTVTSAQKNPTAFYLCASSRREIAEAFFGQGTRLTVV.

The J gene is TRBJ1-4, the V gene TRBV4-3, with a tentative D call TRBD1 (6 bases). The CDR3 has 14 residues. V was shortened by 4 bases and J by 7 bases, with 13 bases between the two germline ends. Germline loops: CDR1 LGHNA, CDR2 YSLEER. CDR3 protein: CASSRTGWAEKLFF. The CDR3, as DNA: TGCGCCAGCAGCCGAACAGGGTGGGCTGAAAAACTGTTTTTT.

The gene calls are TRBV6-5 and TRBJ1-2, with D tentatively TRBD1 (6 bases). There are 12 residues in the CDR3. Germline CDR1 reads MNHEY; CDR2 reads SVGAGI. Between the trimmed V and J ends, which lost 5 bases and 4 bases, there was a span of 8 bases. Here the CDR3 reads CASSPQGYGYTF. DNA of the CDR3: TGTGCCAGCAGTCCACAGGGCTATGGCTACACCTTC.

The chain has TRBV28 and TRBJ1-2; weak D call: TRBD1 (5 bases). The CDR3 loop spans 14 amino acids. CDR1 MDHEN and CDR2 SYDVKM come from the germline V gene. Trimming stripped 6 bases from V and 6 bases from J, with 17 bases between. The CDR3 DNA follows: TGTGCCAGCAGCCCAACAGGCCGCTCGGATGGCTACACCTTC. The encoded protein is CASSPTGRSDGYTF.

The genes are TRBV5-1 and TRBJ2-7, with 8 bases lining up with TRBD2. CDR1 SGHRS and CDR2 YFSETQ come from the germline V gene. With 5 bases clipped from V and 4 bases from J, the junction kept 11 bases outside the gene matches. There are 15 residues in the CDR3. The CDR3 loop reads CASRLTWRGAYEQYF. For the CDR3, the DNA is TGCGCCAGCAGGCTGACTTGGCGGGGGGCGTACGAGCAGTACTTC.

The V call is TRBV7-2, the J call TRBJ1-5, with TRBD1 identical over 7 bases. V was clipped by 3 bases and J by 3 bases; unmatched bases: 5. From germline, CDR1 is SGHTA and CDR2 FQGNSA. The CDR3 length is 15 residues. CDR3 residues: CASSLGDRANQPQHF. The CDR3 DNA follows: TGTGCCAGCAGCTTGGGTGACAGGGCCAATCAGCCCCAGCATTTT.

The chain couples TRBV10-1 to TRBJ1-1; no clear D gene. Per the germline V gene, CDR1 is WNHNN and CDR2 is SYGVQD (reference sequence). CDR3 length equals 13 residues. Trimming pared 2 bases from V and 0 bases from J, leaving 4 bases between. As DNA, the CDR3 is TGCGCCAGCAGTGAGACTCTGAACACTGAAGCTTTCTTT. Translation gives CASSETLNTEAFF.

The chain employs TRBV10-3 and TRBJ2-2; 8 positions match TRBD1. The CDR3 consists of 15 residues. The V gene end was trimmed by 0 bases and the J gene end by 6 bases; junction bases not matched to a gene: 3. The germline V gene has CDR1 ENHRY and CDR2 SYGVKD. In DNA, the CDR3 is TGTGCCATCAGTGAGTCGAGACAGGGGTCCGGGGAGCTGTTTTTT. Translation gives CAISESRQGSGELFF.

The chain carries TRBV12-3 or TRBV12-4 and TRBJ1-6, with D possibly matching TRBD1 (6 bases). This CDR3 comprises 12 residues. The V end was cut by 2 bases, the J end by 13 bases, with 9 bases between. CDR3: CASSLRQGPLHF. Written as DNA, the CDR3 is TGTGCCAGCAGTTTAAGGCAGGGGCCCCTCCACTTT.

The genes are TRBV19 and TRBJ1-3; TRBD1 matches 8 bases. CDR3 size: 18 residues. J was trimmed by 0 bases and V by 1 base; bases with no gene match: 8. Germline V lookup: CDR1 LNHDA, CDR2 SQIVND (reference sequence). In nucleotides, the CDR3 is TGTGCCAGTAGTATAGTCCGGGACAGGTGGAACTCTGGAAACACCATATATTTT. This translates into CASSIVRDRWNSGNTIYF.